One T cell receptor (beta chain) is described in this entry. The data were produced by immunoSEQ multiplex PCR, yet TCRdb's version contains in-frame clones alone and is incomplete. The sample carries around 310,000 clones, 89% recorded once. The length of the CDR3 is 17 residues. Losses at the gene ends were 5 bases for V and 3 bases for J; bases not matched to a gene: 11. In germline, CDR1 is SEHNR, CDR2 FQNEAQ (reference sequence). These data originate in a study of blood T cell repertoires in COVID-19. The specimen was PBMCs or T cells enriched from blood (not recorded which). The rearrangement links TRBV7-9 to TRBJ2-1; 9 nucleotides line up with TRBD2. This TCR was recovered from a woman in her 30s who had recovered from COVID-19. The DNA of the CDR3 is TGTGCCAGCAGCCTCATATGGCGGGAGGGCCTCTACAATGAGCAGTTCTTC. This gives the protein CASSLIWREGLYNEQFF.